This T cell receptor beta chain is from a study of shared clonotypes between healthy human individuals. Method: immunoSEQ multiplex PCR; TCRdb's copy keeps in-frame clones and lacks some. The sample yields about 2,100,000 clones, about 92% seen once. Germline V CDR1 and CDR2: SGDLS, YYNGEE. CDR3 length equals 18 residues. The V and J ends lost 2 bases and 0 bases, in that order; junction bases with no gene match: 7. The naive CD8 subset, CD45RO-negative cells positively selected for CCR7, excluded terminally differentiated effector memory CD45RA+ cells. The source is a young man in good health. Some clones in this sample may be carry-over from other donors' samples. Sequences were obtained from naive CD8+ T cells from PBMCs. J is TRBJ2-2 and V is TRBV9; TRBD2 matches 10 bases. The CDR3: CASSVFRGLASNTGELFF. As DNA, the CDR3 is TGTGCCAGCAGCGTCTTCCGGGGACTAGCGTCGAACACCGGGGAGCTGTTTTTT.